This record covers a single TCR beta chain. V lost 7 bases and J 4 bases, leaving 15 bases between the germline ends. The CDR3 contains 14 residues. TCRdb processed the RT-PCR reads anew with MiXCR; each CDR3 protein has one entry. The data hold 650,000 to 800,000 distinct CDR3 sequences, with 11% to 15% observed a single time. Material: memory CD4+ T cells from blood. This sequence was found in a female donor in good health, serving as a healthy control. This chain links TRBV12-3 or TRBV12-4 with TRBJ2-3; D is possibly TRBD1 or TRBD2 (6 bases each). The CDR3 bases are TGTGCCAGCATCGTCGGAGGGGGGTCAGATACGCAGTATTTT. Its translation is CASIVGGGSDTQYF.